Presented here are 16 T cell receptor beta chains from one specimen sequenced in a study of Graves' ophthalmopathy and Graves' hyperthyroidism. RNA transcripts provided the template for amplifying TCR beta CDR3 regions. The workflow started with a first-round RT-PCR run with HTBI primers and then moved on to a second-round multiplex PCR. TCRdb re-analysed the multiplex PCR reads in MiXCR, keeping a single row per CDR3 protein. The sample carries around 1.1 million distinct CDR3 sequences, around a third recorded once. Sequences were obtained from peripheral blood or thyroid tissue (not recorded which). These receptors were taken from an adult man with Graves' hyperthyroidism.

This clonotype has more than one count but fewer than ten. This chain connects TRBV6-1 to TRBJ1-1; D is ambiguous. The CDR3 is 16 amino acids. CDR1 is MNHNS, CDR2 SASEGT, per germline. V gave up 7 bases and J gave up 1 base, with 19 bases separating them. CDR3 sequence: CASNERGKGRNTEAFF. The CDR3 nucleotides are TGTGCCAGCAACGAAAGAGGGAAAGGAAGGAACACTGAAGCTTTCTTT.

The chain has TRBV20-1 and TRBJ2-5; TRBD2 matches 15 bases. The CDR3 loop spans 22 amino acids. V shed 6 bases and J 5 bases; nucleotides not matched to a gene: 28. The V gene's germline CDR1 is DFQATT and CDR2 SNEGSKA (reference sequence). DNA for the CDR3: TGCAGTGCCGTACTTACTCCGGGACTAGCGGGAGGATTATTATTTTTCGTGGAGACCCAGTACTTC. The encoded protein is CSAVLTPGLAGGLLFFVETQYF.

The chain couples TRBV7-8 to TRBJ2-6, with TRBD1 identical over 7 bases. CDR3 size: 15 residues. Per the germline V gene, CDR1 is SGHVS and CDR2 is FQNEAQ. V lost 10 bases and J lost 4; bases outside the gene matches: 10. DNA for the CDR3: TGTGCCATGACAGGGAGAAACGCGGGGGCCAACGTCCTGACTTTC. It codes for CAMTGRNAGANVLTF. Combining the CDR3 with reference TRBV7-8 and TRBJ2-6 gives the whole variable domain GAGVSQSPRYKVAKRGQDVALRCDPISGHVSLFWYQQALGQGPEFLTYFQNEAQLDKSGLPSDRFFAERPEGSVSTLKIQRTQQEDSAVYLCAMTGRNAGANVLTFGAGSRLTVL.

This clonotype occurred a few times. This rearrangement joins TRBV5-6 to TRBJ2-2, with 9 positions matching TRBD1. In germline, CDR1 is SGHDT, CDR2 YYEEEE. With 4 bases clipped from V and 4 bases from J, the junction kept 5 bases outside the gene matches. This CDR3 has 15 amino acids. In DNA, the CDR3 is TGTGCCAGCAGCGAAACAGGGGGCGTCACCGGGGAGCTGTTTTTT. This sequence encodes CASSETGGVTGELFF.

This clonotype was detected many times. The CDR3 sequence: CSASAGSTTEAFF. CDR3 in DNA: TGCAGTGCTAGTGCGGGAAGCACCACTGAAGCTTTCTTT. The chain recombines TRBV20-1 with TRBJ1-1; D call uncertain. CDR3 length equals 13 residues. V gave up 3 bases and J gave up 4 bases, with 12 bases separating them. From germline, CDR1 is DFQATT and CDR2 SNEGSKA (reference sequence).

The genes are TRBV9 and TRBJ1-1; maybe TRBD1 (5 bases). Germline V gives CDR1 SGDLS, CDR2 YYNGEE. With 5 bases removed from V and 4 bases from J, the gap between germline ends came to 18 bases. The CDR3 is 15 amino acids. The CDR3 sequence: CASSSQRGMGTEAFF. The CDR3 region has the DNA TGTGCCAGCAGTTCGCAGCGGGGGATGGGCACTGAAGCTTTCTTT.

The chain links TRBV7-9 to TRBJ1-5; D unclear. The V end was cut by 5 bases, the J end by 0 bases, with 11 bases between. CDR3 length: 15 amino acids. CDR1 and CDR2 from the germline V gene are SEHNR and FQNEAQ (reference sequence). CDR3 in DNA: TGTGCCAGCAGCCCTATTGGGGATAGCAATCAGCCCCAGCATTTT. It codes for CASSPIGDSNQPQHF.

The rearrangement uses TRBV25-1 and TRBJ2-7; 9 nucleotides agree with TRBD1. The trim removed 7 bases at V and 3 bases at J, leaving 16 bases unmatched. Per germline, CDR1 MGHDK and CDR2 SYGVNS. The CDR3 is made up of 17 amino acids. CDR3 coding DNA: TGTGCCAGCACCGGTATGTGGAACAGGGGGCTTAGCTACGAGCAGTACTTC. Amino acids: CASTGMWNRGLSYEQYF.

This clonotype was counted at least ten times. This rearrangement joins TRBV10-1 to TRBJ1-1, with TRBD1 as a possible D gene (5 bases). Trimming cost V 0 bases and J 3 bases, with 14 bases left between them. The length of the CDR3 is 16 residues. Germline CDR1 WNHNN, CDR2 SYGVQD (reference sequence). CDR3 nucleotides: TGCGCCAGCAGTGAGTCGGGTCCAGGGAGGGACACTGAAGCTTTCTTT. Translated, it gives CASSESGPGRDTEAFF.

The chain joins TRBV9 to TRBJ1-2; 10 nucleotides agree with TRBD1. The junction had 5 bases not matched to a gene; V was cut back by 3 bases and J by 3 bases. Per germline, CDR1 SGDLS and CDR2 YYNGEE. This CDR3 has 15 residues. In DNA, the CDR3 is TGTGCCAGCAGCGCCGGGACAGGGGTTTACTATGGCTACACCTTC. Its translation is CASSAGTGVYYGYTF. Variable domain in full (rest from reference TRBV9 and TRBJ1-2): DSGVTQTPKHLITATGQRVTLRCSPRSGDLSVYWYQQSLDQGLQFLIQYYNGEERAKGNILERFSAQQFPDLHSELNLSSLELGDSALYFCASSAGTGVYYGYTFGSGTRLTVV.

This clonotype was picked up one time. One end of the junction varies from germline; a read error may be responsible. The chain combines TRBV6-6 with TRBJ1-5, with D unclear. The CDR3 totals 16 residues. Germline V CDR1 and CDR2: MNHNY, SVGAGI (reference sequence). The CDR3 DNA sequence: TGTGCCAGCCGACGTGATTCATCGGATAGCAATCGGCCCCAGCATTTT. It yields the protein CASRRDSSDSNRPQHF.

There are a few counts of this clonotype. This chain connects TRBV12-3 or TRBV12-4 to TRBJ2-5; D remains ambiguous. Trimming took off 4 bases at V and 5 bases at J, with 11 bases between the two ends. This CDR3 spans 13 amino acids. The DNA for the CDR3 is TGTGCCAGCAGTTCCCATATCCAGGAGACCCAGTACTTC. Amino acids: CASSSHIQETQYF.

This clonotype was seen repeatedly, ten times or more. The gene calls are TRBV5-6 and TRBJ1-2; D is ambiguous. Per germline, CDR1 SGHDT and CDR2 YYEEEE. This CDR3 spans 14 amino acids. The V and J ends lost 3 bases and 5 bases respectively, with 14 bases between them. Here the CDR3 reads CASSSNVPTYGYTF. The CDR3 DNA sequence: TGTGCCAGCAGCTCTAACGTCCCGACATATGGCTACACCTTC.

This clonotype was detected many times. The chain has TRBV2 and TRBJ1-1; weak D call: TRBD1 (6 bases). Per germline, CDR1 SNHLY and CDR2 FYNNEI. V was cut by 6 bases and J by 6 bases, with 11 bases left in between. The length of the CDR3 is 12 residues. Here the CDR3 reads CASRATGPEAFF. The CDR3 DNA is TGTGCCAGCAGAGCGACAGGTCCTGAAGCTTTCTTT.

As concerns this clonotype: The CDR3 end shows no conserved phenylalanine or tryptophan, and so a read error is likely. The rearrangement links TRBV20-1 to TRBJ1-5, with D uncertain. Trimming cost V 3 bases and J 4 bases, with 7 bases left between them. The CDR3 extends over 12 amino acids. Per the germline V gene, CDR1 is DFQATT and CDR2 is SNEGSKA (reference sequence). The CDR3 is CSASRPNQPQHL. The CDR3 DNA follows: TGCAGTGCTAGTAGACCGAATCAGCCCCAGCATCTT.

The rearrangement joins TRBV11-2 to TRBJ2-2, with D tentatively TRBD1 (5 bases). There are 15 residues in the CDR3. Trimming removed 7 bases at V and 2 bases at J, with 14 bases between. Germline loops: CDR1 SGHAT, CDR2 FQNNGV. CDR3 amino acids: CASMLWGTNTGELFF. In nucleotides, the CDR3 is TGTGCCAGCATGTTGTGGGGCACAAACACCGGGGAGCTGTTTTTT.